This T cell receptor (beta chain) was identified in a study of cytomegalovirus exposure and HLA in healthy donors. Study outcomes and limitations: It was likely that a cluster of highly shared sequence variants was a sequencing artifact.

60 Vbeta and 13 Jbeta primers were used in PCR. Assay: immunoSEQ multiplex PCR; the TCRdb copy retains only in-frame clones and omits some. Altogether over 200,000 clones are present, under 90% being singletons, with the ten largest covering roughly 1.3%. With respect to this clone: Its matching antigen is unknown.

Sequenced input: PBMCs. The source is a human donor in good health.

The CDR3 region has the DNA TGTGCCAGTAGTATCACTAGCGGGGGGGCAAGGACCGGGGAGCTGTTTTTT. It encodes CASSITSGGARTGELFF. This chain joins TRBV19 and TRBJ2-2, with TRBD2 matching 13 bases. Per germline, CDR1 LNHDA and CDR2 SQIVND (reference sequence). The CDR3 loop spans 17 amino acids. Trimming cost V 3 bases and J 5 bases; bases outside gene matches: 6.